This entry describes one TCR beta chain. This clonotype was detected a few times. No antigen is known for it. No clone much larger than this one lies a single base away; base qualities are absent. This sample was taken from a study of T-cell memory formation after mild COVID-19 (dated by TCRdb to the early 2020s). Concerning the study at large: TCR sequence clusters from the two donors were largely donor specific. In a couple of donors, T-cell clones that expanded and contracted after mild COVID-19 were tracked by sequencing TCRalpha and TCRbeta repertoires over time. Two young, previously healthy adult volunteers, one female and one male, were included in the cohort.

V trim: 3 bases; J trim: 5 bases; unmatched bases: 4. Based on the germline V gene, the CDR1 and CDR2 sequences are LGHNA and YNFKEQ. The CDR3 covers 16 residues, taking in both the cysteine and the phenylalanine. Only the CDR3 DNA is retained, 48 bases long and in frame from the first base. Instrument on record: Illumina NovaSeq 6000. Using 5'RACE with constant-segment primers, TCRalpha and TCRbeta cDNA libraries were constructed, with sample barcodes and unique molecular identifiers added in the process. Trizol reagent was used to extract RNA from every sample. Libraries were amplified in two PCR steps, with a second sample barcode and Illumina TruSeq adapters added in the second step. Libraries were sequenced on an Illumina NovaSeq with 2 x 150 bp paired-end reads. Per the original workflow: With migec v1.2.7, reads were demultiplexed and then collapsed into UMI-guided consensus sequences. Using mixcr v2.1.11, UMI consensuses were aligned to TRA and TRB V and J templates and then assembled into clonotypes. A clonotype was counted as expanded or contracted only if both edgeR and NoisET called the change significant, with noise models trained on biological replicates. For edgeR calls, a false discovery rate-adjusted p below 0.01 and a log2 fold-change threshold of 1 were applied. As an exploratory analysis of dynamics, PCA with hierarchical clustering was applied to max-normalized trajectories of the 1000 most abundant clonotypes. Each responding clone was given a CD4 or CD8 phenotype based on the CD4+ and CD8+ repertoires, which had been sequenced separately. TCRdb trimmed public reads at Q25 via fastp, called clones via MiXCR and kept in-frame beta chains. Rows are combined by CDR3 protein, so each entry shows the most common genes and DNA. TCRdb's processing, not the authors', yielded these V and J calls. The sample contains hundreds of thousands of distinct CDR3 sequences, less than 25% of them found a single time. The ten top clones hold around 8.4% of the sample.

Ficoll-Paque density gradient centrifugation was the method used to isolate PBMCs. Results and caveats for the whole study, not just this receptor: Balanced CD4/CD8 phenotypes were observed for clones contracting from day 15 to 85, whereas a bias towards CD4+ was observed for a second wave of clones expanding from day 15 to 37. The detection of some responding clones in pre-infection memory suggests that pre-existing cross-reactive memory T cells joined the SARS-CoV-2 response. The study included only two mild cases, and larger cohorts that include severe cases with pre-infection samples were judged to be necessary. SARS-CoV-2 specificity was not confirmed for the second-wave clones peaking on day 37. Contracting CD4+ clones were located mainly in the CM and EM memory subsets, whereas CD8+ clones were found to be enriched in EMRA.

Rearrangement joined TRBV4-2 to TRBJ2-3; TRBD2 aligns with 14 central bases. This clonotype originated in an adult woman who had mild COVID-19 (a few samples of this study predate the infection). The sample titles of this study are shuffled in the database, so cell type and time point are left out; the donor was told from shared clones. The sequenced sample was PBMCs or a T cell subset sorted from them (not recorded which). CDR3 loop: CASSHQGTSGRDTQYF. The DNA sequence is TGTGCCAGCAGCCACCAGGGGACTAGCGGGAGAGATACGCAGTATTTT.